A single sample is the source of the 29 T cell receptor beta chains below, sequenced in a study of regulatory T cells. Study conclusions and caveats: Hydrophobic residues at CDR3 positions 6 and 7 were enriched in conventional CD4+ T cells of CD3G-deficient patients.

The primer mix had 52 TRBV and 13 TRBJ primers. Sequencing used immunoSEQ multiplex PCR; TCRdb keeps in-frame clones, though not all of them. The sample lists about 17,000 clones; approximately 80% were seen once. The antigens for these receptors are not known. Specimen: conventional CD4+ T cells sorted from blood. The source of these receptors is a person under 45 with CD3G deficiency.

The chain recombines TRBV7-8 with TRBJ1-1; D gene unclear. The CDR3 spans 13 residues. Trimming stripped 1 base from V and 4 bases from J, with 7 bases between. Germline CDR1 is SGHVS and CDR2 is FQNEAQ. In nucleotides, the CDR3 is TGTGCCAGCAGCTTAGGGCTTGGCACTGAAGCTTTCTTT. It yields the protein CASSLGLGTEAFF.

The chain recombines TRBV28 with TRBJ2-7; TRBD2 agrees at 7 bases. Germline V gene lookup returns CDR1 MDHEN and CDR2 SYDVKM. CDR3 length: 13 residues. Unmatched junction bases numbered 8, after V lost 10 bases and J lost 2 bases. Here the CDR3 DNA reads TGTGCCACCGGGGGGTCCGGGACCTACGAGCAGTACTTC. Protein sequence: CATGGSGTYEQYF.

V usage is TRBV7-2 and J usage is TRBJ1-2, with D perhaps matching TRBD1 (5 bases). The CDR3 is made up of 14 amino acids. Germline CDR1 is SGHTA and CDR2 is FQGNSA. The V end was cut by 1 base, the J end by 7 bases, with 13 bases between. The CDR3 region is CASSLGQLGGGYTF. CDR3 DNA: TGTGCCAGCAGCTTAGGACAGCTAGGCGGTGGCTACACCTTC.

The chain carries TRBV5-1 and TRBJ1-2; 9 bases align to TRBD1. The CDR3 consists of 15 residues. CDR1 is SGHRS and CDR2 is YFSETQ in the germline V gene. With V trimmed by 0 bases and J by 7 bases, 7 bases remained unmatched. This chain's CDR3 is CASSLGLGTGFGYTF. The CDR3 DNA reads TGCGCCAGCAGCTTGGGCCTCGGGACAGGGTTTGGCTACACCTTC.

The rearrangement uses TRBV19 and TRBJ1-2, with D possibly matching TRBD1 (6 bases). Looked up from germline, CDR1 is LNHDA and CDR2 is SQIVND (reference sequence). The CDR3 has 14 amino acids. The V end was cut by 5 bases, the J end by 4 bases, with 14 bases between. The CDR3 loop reads CASSSRARGYGYTF. The CDR3 DNA reads TGTGCCAGTAGTTCGAGGGCCAGGGGCTATGGCTACACCTTC.

The chain links TRBV28 to TRBJ1-6; TRBD1 might be the D (6 bases). Germline-derived CDR1 and CDR2 are MDHEN and SYDVKM. Trimming took 8 bases from V and 0 from J, leaving 11 bases between them. This CDR3 region has 15 residues. The chain's CDR3 is CASRGQSSYNSPLHF. The CDR3 bases are TGTGCCAGCCGAGGACAGAGCTCCTATAATTCACCCCTCCACTTT.

The V and J genes are TRBV10-3 and TRBJ2-6; 7 nucleotides match TRBD1. This CDR3 has 15 amino acids. CDR1 ENHRY and CDR2 SYGVKD come from the germline V gene. The V and J ends lost 5 bases and 2 bases, in that order; junction bases with no gene match: 3. The CDR3 sequence is CAISKDRTGANVLTF. In DNA, the CDR3 is TGTGCCATCAGTAAGGACAGGACTGGGGCCAACGTCCTGACTTTC.

This chain joins TRBV28 and TRBJ2-7; D perhaps matches TRBD2 (6 bases). The CDR3 totals 15 residues. V lost 3 bases and J lost 6, with 18 bases in between. Per germline, CDR1 MDHEN and CDR2 SYDVKM. CDR3 nucleotides: TGTGCCAGCAGTTTCATATCGGGACTGGGCTCCGAGCAGTACTTC. Its protein product is CASSFISGLGSEQYF. Full variable domain (remainder filled in from reference TRBV28 and TRBJ2-7): DVKVTQSSRYLVKRTGEKVFLECVQDMDHENMFWYRQDPGLGLRLIYFSYDVKMKEKGDIPEGYSVSREKKERFSLILESASTNQTSMYLCASSFISGLGSEQYFGPGTRLTVT.

The chain uses TRBV6-5 and TRBJ1-2; the D gene is possibly TRBD1 (5 bases). From germline, CDR1 is MNHEY and CDR2 SVGAGI. V shed 5 bases and J shed 9 bases, with 22 bases lying between them. This CDR3 region has 15 residues. The CDR3 coding sequence is TGTGCCAGCAGTCACCCTCGGGGGACCACACTAAGCTACACCTTC. Protein sequence: CASSHPRGTTLSYTF.

The table lists this clone with a few counts. The rearrangement uses TRBV7-9 and TRBJ2-2; D could derive from TRBD1 or TRBD2 (6 bases each). The CDR3 totals 15 residues. The V gene's germline CDR1 is SEHNR and CDR2 FQNEAQ (reference sequence). V was clipped by 1 base and J by 7 bases, with 13 bases between them. In DNA, the CDR3 is TGTGCCAGCAGCTTAGACCGGGGGCTCGTCGGGGAGCTGTTTTTT. Amino acid sequence: CASSLDRGLVGELFF.

This sequence joins TRBV25-1 and TRBJ1-1, with D perhaps TRBD1 (6 bases). CDR1 is MGHDK and CDR2 is SYGVNS in the germline V gene. V lost 7 bases to trimming and J lost 3 bases, with 9 bases between them. This CDR3 is built from 12 residues. CDR3 residues: CASKDSYTEAFF. CDR3 nucleotides: TGTGCCAGCAAGGACAGCTACACTGAAGCTTTCTTT.

The V call is TRBV5-1, the J call TRBJ1-1, with a tentative D call TRBD1 (6 bases). Trimming left V 0 bases short and J 6 bases short, with 6 bases between. Germline lookup yields CDR1 SGHRS and CDR2 YFSETQ. CDR3 length equals 12 residues. The CDR3 sequence is CASSLEGAEAFF. The DNA for the CDR3 is TGCGCCAGCAGCTTGGAGGGGGCTGAAGCTTTCTTT.

The rearrangement joins TRBV6-6 to TRBJ1-3, with D possibly being TRBD1 (5 bases). Per germline, CDR1 MNHNY and CDR2 SVGAGI (reference sequence). Trimming shortened V by 4 bases and J by 4 bases, and 14 bases separated the two germline ends. The CDR3 sequence is 15 residues long. CDR3 nucleotide sequence: TGTGCCAGCAGTTTCTCCGGGACGGGAGGAAACACCATATATTTT. It yields the protein CASSFSGTGGNTIYF.

This rearrangement joins TRBV11-2 to TRBJ2-7; 9 bases line up with TRBD1. The CDR3 is made up of 15 amino acids. V was clipped by 0 bases and J by 3 bases; unmatched bases: 3. The germline V gene encodes CDR1 SGHAT and CDR2 FQNNGV. DNA of the CDR3: TGTGCCAGCAGCTTAGAAGGGACAGGGCTCTACGAGCAGTACTTC. Translation gives CASSLEGTGLYEQYF.

The chain is built from TRBV6-1 and TRBJ2-3; D might be TRBD1 (5 bases). V was pared by 7 bases and J by 0 bases, with 11 bases between. CDR1 and CDR2 from the germline V gene are MNHNS and SASEGT. This CDR3 contains 14 residues. Here the CDR3 reads CASTRAWSTDTQYF. CDR3 DNA: TGTGCCAGCACCAGGGCGTGGAGCACAGATACGCAGTATTTT.

Regarding this clone: An end of the junction differs from the germline gene, which may be a read error. The chain joins TRBV5-1 to TRBJ2-7; tentatively, D is TRBD1 (6 bases). Looked up from germline, CDR1 is SGHRS and CDR2 is YFSETQ. The CDR3 runs to 14 residues. The CDR3 reads CASSPSQGSYGQYF. The CDR3 bases are TGCGCCAGCAGCCCCTCGCAGGGGTCCTACGGGCAGTACTTC.

This rearrangement joins TRBV10-3 to TRBJ2-3, with a possible D match to TRBD2 (6 bases). V was cut by 4 bases and J by 2 bases, with 10 bases left in between. Germline CDR1 is ENHRY and CDR2 is SYGVKD. There are 14 residues in the CDR3. This chain's CDR3 is CAISGDSPTDTQYF. Here the CDR3 DNA reads TGTGCCATCAGTGGGGACTCCCCCACAGATACGCAGTATTTT.

The V and J genes are TRBV18 and TRBJ2-5; tentative D call: TRBD2 (6 bases). The J call may be faulty, since TRBJ2-7 better matches the DNA end. The CDR3 runs 14 residues. Germline V gene sequence: CDR1 KGHSH, CDR2 LQKENI. The CDR3 sequence is CASSQLAVGHEQYF. The CDR3 DNA reads as TGTGCCAGCTCACAACTAGCTGTGGGACACGAGCAGTACTTC.

The chain has TRBV10-3 and TRBJ2-7, with 7 bases fitting TRBD2. Germline CDR1 reads ENHRY; CDR2 reads SYGVKD. J lost 2 bases, V lost 0 bases, and 4 bases had no gene match. This CDR3 contains 15 residues. CDR3 in DNA: TGTGCCATCAGTGAGTCGGGGAGGGGACCCTACGAGCAGTACTTC. It encodes CAISESGRGPYEQYF.

The DNA of the CDR3 is TGTGCCAGCAACGGAGGTCTTGGGGACACTGAAGCTTTCTTT. It codes for CASNGGLGDTEAFF. This chain links TRBV6-1 with TRBJ1-1, with D hard to call. CDR3 length: 14 amino acids. The V end was cut by 7 bases, the J end by 3 bases, with 15 bases between. Germline lookup yields CDR1 MNHNS and CDR2 SASEGT.

A single count supports this clone. The J gene is TRBJ2-2, the V gene TRBV6-6, with D maybe TRBD1 (5 bases). Trimming removed 6 bases from V and 1 base from J, with 9 bases in between. CDR3 length: 14 amino acids. CDR1 and CDR2 from the germline V gene are MNHNY and SVGAGI (reference sequence). CDR3 region: CASRSDRNTGELFF. The CDR3 DNA sequence: TGTGCCAGCAGGAGCGACAGGAACACCGGGGAGCTGTTTTTT.

The chain links TRBV28 to TRBJ2-5; 8 bases map to TRBD2. The CDR3 length is 14 residues. Trimming took 2 bases from V and 4 from J; bases not matched to a gene: 3. Germline V gene sequence: CDR1 MDHEN, CDR2 SYDVKM. The CDR3 region is CASSLRGGRETQYF. CDR3 in DNA: TGTGCCAGCAGTTTACGGGGGGGACGAGAGACCCAGTACTTC.

This clone was seen just once. The chain links TRBV7-9 to TRBJ1-4, with TRBD1 identical over 7 bases. V lost 3 bases to trimming and J lost 0 bases; unmatched junction nucleotides: 4. In germline, CDR1 is SEHNR, CDR2 FQNEAQ (reference sequence). CDR3 length equals 16 residues. Written as DNA, the CDR3 is TGTGCCAGCAGCTTGGGACAGATCGCAACTAATGAAAAACTGTTTTTT. Translating it yields CASSLGQIATNEKLFF.

The CDR3 is CASSLLGQGGYEQYF. The CDR3 region has the DNA TGTGCCAGCAGCTTGCTAGGCCAGGGGGGCTACGAGCAGTACTTC. This chain uses TRBV5-5 with TRBJ2-7; possibly TRBD1 for D (7 bases). V was shortened by 1 base and J by 3 bases, with 14 bases between the two germline ends. The germline CDR1 and CDR2 sequences are SGHKS and YYEKEE (reference sequence). The CDR3 extends over 15 amino acids.

The rearrangement joins TRBV28 to TRBJ2-5; 11 nucleotides match TRBD1. Germline values: CDR1 MDHEN, CDR2 SYDVKM. CDR3 length equals 16 residues. Losses at the gene ends were 6 bases for V and 5 bases for J; bases not matched to a gene: 11. CDR3 DNA: TGTGCCAGCAGCCCCGGGACAGGGGGGTTTCGGGAGACCCAGTACTTC. It encodes CASSPGTGGFRETQYF. Together with reference TRBV28 and TRBJ2-5, the CDR3 gives the full variable domain: DVKVTQSSRYLVKRTGEKVFLECVQDMDHENMFWYRQDPGLGLRLIYFSYDVKMKEKGDIPEGYSVSREKKERFSLILESASTNQTSMYLCASSPGTGGFRETQYFGPGTRLLVL.

The chain joins TRBV2 to TRBJ1-3; D is undetermined. The germline CDR1 and CDR2 sequences are SNHLY and FYNNEI. V lost 1 base, J lost 4 bases, and 8 bases lay in between. The CDR3 spans 14 residues. In nucleotides, the CDR3 is TGTGCCAGCAGTGAAGAGGACGCCGGAAACACCATATATTTT. Translation gives CASSEEDAGNTIYF.

V gene TRBV6-6 combines with J gene TRBJ1-1, with D unresolved. CDR1 and CDR2 (germline): MNHNY, SVGAGI (reference sequence). The CDR3 contains 16 residues. The V and J ends lost 2 bases and 4 bases respectively, with 17 bases between them. The CDR3 protein is CASSYVGGRGSTEAFF. The CDR3 nucleotides are TGTGCCAGCAGTTACGTCGGCGGCCGCGGGAGCACTGAAGCTTTCTTT.

By share of the sample, this clone is large. This sequence joins TRBV11-2 and TRBJ1-1, with TRBD1 matching over 7 bases. J was trimmed by 5 bases and V by 6 bases; bases with no gene match: 6. Germline V gene sequence: CDR1 SGHAT, CDR2 FQNNGV. This CDR3 comprises 13 residues. The CDR3 DNA follows: TGTGCCAGCAGGTCGACAGGGCGAACTGAAGCTTTCTTT. Residues: CASRSTGRTEAFF.

This clone occurred a few times. This chain connects TRBV28 to TRBJ1-1, with D tentatively TRBD1 (6 bases). With 4 bases removed from V and 1 base from J, the gap between germline ends came to 10 bases. The germline CDR1 and CDR2 sequences are MDHEN and SYDVKM. This CDR3 has 14 amino acids. CDR3 sequence (DNA): TGTGCCAGCAGTTCGTTAGGGGGGAACACTGAAGCTTTCTTT. Translated, it gives CASSSLGGNTEAFF.